This entry lists 18 T cell receptor beta chains sequenced from one sample in a study of T cell responses to AZD1222 COVID-19 vaccine. Clones were sequenced by immunoSEQ multiplex PCR, and TCRdb holds only the in-frame ones, with some missing. The data show under 130,000 clones, 90% to 95% seen once. Here the sequenced sample was peripheral blood, taken on day 0 of AZD1222 vaccination. The receptors shown here come from an adult in good health.

CDR3 residues: CASSLEGSTDTQYF. CDR3 nucleotide sequence: TGTGCCAGCAGCTTGGAAGGGAGCACAGATACGCAGTATTTT. This rearrangement joins TRBV5-5 to TRBJ2-3; no definite D call. The germline V and J ends were trimmed by 0 bases and 0 bases, with 5 bases remaining between them. Looked up from germline, CDR1 is SGHKS and CDR2 is YYEKEE (reference sequence). The CDR3 contains 14 residues. The variable domain in full, completed from reference TRBV5-5 and TRBJ2-3, reads DAGVTQSPTHLIKTRGQQVTLRCSPISGHKSVSWYQQVLGQGPQFIFQYYEKEERGRGNFPDRFSARQFPNYSSELNVNALLLGDSALYLCASSLEGSTDTQYFGPGTRLTVL.

The gene calls are TRBV29-1 and TRBJ1-1; the match to TRBD1 covers 8 bases. The CDR3 loop spans 12 amino acids. J was trimmed by 1 base and V by 6 bases; bases with no gene match: 1. Germline assignment: CDR1 SQVTM and CDR2 ANQGSEA. The CDR3 coding sequence is TGCAGCGTGGGGACAGGGAACACTGAAGCTTTCTTT. Protein product: CSVGTGNTEAFF.

The chain links TRBV18 to TRBJ1-4; D is unresolved. Germline V gene sequence: CDR1 KGHSH, CDR2 LQKENI. The CDR3 is 14 amino acids. Trimming removed 4 bases at V and 6 bases at J, with 12 bases between. CDR3 amino acids: CASSLGYGDEKLFF. CDR3 DNA sequence: TGTGCCAGCTCACTAGGGTACGGGGATGAAAAACTGTTTTTT.

In the case of this clone: Other nucleotide sequences from this sample produce the same CDR3. The genes are TRBV18 and TRBJ2-5; no clear D. Germline V gives CDR1 KGHSH, CDR2 LQKENI. V lost 6 bases, J lost 3 bases, and 5 bases lay in between. The CDR3 is 11 amino acids. This CDR3 is CASSPEETQYF. The CDR3 nucleotides are TGTGCCAGCTCCCCTGAAGAGACCCAGTACTTC.

The chain links TRBV25-1 to TRBJ2-1; 9 nucleotides agree with TRBD1. V lost 3 bases to trimming and J lost 7 bases; unmatched junction nucleotides: 4. The CDR3 loop spans 14 amino acids. Germline loops: CDR1 MGHDK, CDR2 SYGVNS. DNA of the CDR3: TGTGCCAGCAGTGACGGGACAGGGTGGAATGAGCAGTTCTTC. Its translation is CASSDGTGWNEQFF.

The chain uses TRBV27 and TRBJ1-2, with 8 bases fitting TRBD1. The V gene end was trimmed by 5 bases and the J gene end by 6 bases; junction bases not matched to a gene: 2. Germline V CDR1 and CDR2: MNHEY, SMNVEV (reference sequence). CDR3 length equals 12 residues. The CDR3 DNA sequence: TGTGCCAGCAGTCGGACAGGGCATGGCTACACCTTC. Translation: CASSRTGHGYTF.

This sequence joins TRBV7-9 and TRBJ1-2; D is ambiguous. Deletions cut 5 bases from V and 8 bases from J, with 15 bases between. The CDR3 has 13 amino acids. Per the germline V gene, CDR1 is SEHNR and CDR2 is FQNEAQ (reference sequence). In DNA form, the CDR3 reads TGTGCCAGCAGCGATTCAACTATGGAGGGCTACACCTTC. Its translation is CASSDSTMEGYTF. Full variable domain (outside the CDR3, taken from reference TRBV7-9 and TRBJ1-2): DTGVSQNPRHKITKRGQNVTFRCDPISEHNRLYWYRQTLGQGPEFLTYFQNEAQLEKSRLLSDRFSAERPKGSFSTLEIQRTEQGDSAMYLCASSDSTMEGYTFGSGTRLTVV.

The chain links TRBV6-5 to TRBJ1-6; TRBD1 is a possible D gene (5 bases). This CDR3 contains 13 residues. Trimming stripped 0 bases from V and 9 bases from J, with 6 bases between. The germline gives CDR1 MNHEY, CDR2 SVGAGI. In DNA form, the CDR3 reads TGTGCCAGCAGTTACTCGAGGGGTTCACCCCTCCACTTT. The encoded protein is CASSYSRGSPLHF.

The chain joins TRBV27 to TRBJ1-5, with unresolved D. V was clipped by 5 bases and J by 2 bases, with 13 bases between them. The germline V gene has CDR1 MNHEY and CDR2 SMNVEV (reference sequence). The CDR3 loop spans 15 amino acids. Here the CDR3 reads CASSRGTMGNQPQHF. CDR3 bases: TGTGCCAGCAGTCGAGGTACCATGGGCAATCAGCCCCAGCATTTT.

The chain is built from TRBV2 and TRBJ1-1; D possibly corresponds to TRBD1 (5 bases). This CDR3 has 15 amino acids. Germline CDR1 SNHLY, CDR2 FYNNEI. Trimming took off 2 bases at V and 1 base at J, with 11 bases between the two ends. The CDR3 coding sequence is TGTGCCAGCAGTGAAAGTTTGACAGCGAACACTGAAGCTTTCTTT. Its protein product is CASSESLTANTEAFF.

V is TRBV11-1 and J is TRBJ2-7; D could derive from TRBD1 or TRBD2 (7 bases each). Trimming took off 6 bases at V and 4 bases at J, with 13 bases between the two ends. The CDR3 is 13 amino acids. Germline CDR1 is SGHAT and CDR2 is FQDESV (reference sequence). The CDR3 is CASRGRGRYEQYF. The CDR3, as DNA: TGTGCCAGCAGAGGGAGGGGGCGTTACGAGCAGTACTTC.

This chain uses TRBV19 with TRBJ2-7; 7 bases map to TRBD2. The V gene's germline CDR1 is LNHDA and CDR2 SQIVND (reference sequence). The CDR3 contains 14 residues. With V trimmed by 4 bases and J by 2 bases, 5 bases remained unmatched. This CDR3 reads CASSTGSGAYEQYF. The CDR3 DNA reads as TGTGCCAGTAGTACTGGGAGCGGGGCCTACGAGCAGTACTTC.

This clone was counted once. This sequence joins TRBV11-2 and TRBJ1-1; D is possibly TRBD1 (5 bases). Per the germline V gene, CDR1 is SGHAT and CDR2 is FQNNGV. The CDR3 spans 15 residues. The V end was cut by 2 bases, the J end by 0 bases, with 10 bases between. The CDR3 reads CASSLLGRVNTEAFF. Here the CDR3 DNA reads TGTGCCAGCAGCTTACTGGGACGGGTGAACACTGAAGCTTTCTTT.

The genes are TRBV5-1 and TRBJ2-1, with TRBD2 identical over 9 bases. The germline gives CDR1 SGHRS, CDR2 YFSETQ. The length of the CDR3 is 15 residues. V lost 1 base to trimming and J lost 6 bases; unmatched junction nucleotides: 5. The CDR3 coding sequence is TGCGCCAGCAGCTTGCAAGCGGGGGGACGCAATGAGCAGTTCTTC. Translated: CASSLQAGGRNEQFF.

The genes are TRBV18 and TRBJ2-5; D gene ambiguous. The CDR3 has 13 residues. Germline V gene data show CDR1 as KGHSH and CDR2 as LQKENI. Trimming removed 2 bases from V and 3 bases from J, with 7 bases in between. DNA for the CDR3: TGTGCCAGCTCACCAGAGATGGAAGAGACCCAGTACTTC. Translated: CASSPEMEETQYF.

The chain couples TRBV4-1 to TRBJ2-7; TRBD1 or TRBD2 may be the D gene (5 bases each). Germline lookup yields CDR1 MGHRA and CDR2 YSYEKL. V was cut by 4 bases and J by 2 bases, with 12 bases left in between. This CDR3 is built from 14 residues. CDR3 amino acids: CASSLRGGTYEQYF. CDR3 in DNA: TGCGCCAGCAGCCTCCGGGGCGGAACCTACGAGCAGTACTTC.

This clone was counted once. CDR3 nucleotide sequence: TGTGCCAGCAGTTACTCCCGGACCTCGACCGGCTACACCTTC. It yields the protein CASSYSRTSTGYTF. This rearrangement joins TRBV6-6 to TRBJ1-2; D remains unclear. This CDR3 comprises 14 residues. Trimming took 0 bases from V and 8 from J, leaving 13 bases between them. The germline V gene has CDR1 MNHNY and CDR2 SVGAGI (reference sequence).

The chain carries TRBV5-5 and TRBJ1-4; D not certain. Germline-derived CDR1 and CDR2 are SGHKS and YYEKEE (reference sequence). The CDR3 covers 14 residues. V lost 3 bases to trimming and J lost 5 bases, with 11 bases between them. The CDR3 coding sequence is TGTGCCAGCAGCTCGCCAGGCCTCAATGAAAAACTGTTTTTT. It encodes CASSSPGLNEKLFF.